In its sample, the clone carrying this T cell receptor (beta chain) was seen once. Its antigen is still unknown. Relative to the germline gene, one junction end is altered; a read error may explain this. The CDR3 covers 16 residues. The germline gives CDR1 SGHVS, CDR2 FNYEAQ. The data originate from a study of post-analysis software for immune sequencing data. Broader study findings: Relative to controls, patients had 4 or 5 TRBV segments at higher frequency, with TRBV5-6, TRBV5-1 and TRBV20-1 among these.

cDNA libraries of TCR beta carried unique molecular identifiers. The authors obtained approximately 460,000 cDNA molecules from approximately 0.91 to 9.4 million T cells. In TCRdb, the PCR reads were re-called with MiXCR into one record per CDR3 protein. This table has 740,000 or so distinct CDR3 sequences, under 70% appearing once. The chain couples TRBV7-6 to TRBJ2-5, with 8 nucleotides matching TRBD1. The sample consisted of blood. This clonotype was sampled from a girl between 10 and 17 years old with multiple sclerosis. DNA for the CDR3: TGTGCCGGCAGCTTAGAATCAGGGGGCTGGGGAGAGACCCAGTACTTC. As protein: CAGSLESGGWGETQYF.